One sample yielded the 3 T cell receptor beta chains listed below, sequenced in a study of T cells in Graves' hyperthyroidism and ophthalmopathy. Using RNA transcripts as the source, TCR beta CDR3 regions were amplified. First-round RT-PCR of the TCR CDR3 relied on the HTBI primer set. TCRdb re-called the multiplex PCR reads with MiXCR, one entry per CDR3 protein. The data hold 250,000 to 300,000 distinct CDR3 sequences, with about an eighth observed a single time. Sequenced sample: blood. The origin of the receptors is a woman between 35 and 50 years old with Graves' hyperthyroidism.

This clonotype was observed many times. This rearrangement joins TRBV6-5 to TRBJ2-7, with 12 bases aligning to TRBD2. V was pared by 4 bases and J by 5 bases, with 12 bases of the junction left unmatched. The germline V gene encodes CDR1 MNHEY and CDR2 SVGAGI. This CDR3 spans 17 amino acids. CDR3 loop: CASSLSLTSGSTDEQYF. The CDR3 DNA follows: TGTGCCAGCAGTTTATCCCTGACTAGCGGGAGTACGGACGAGCAGTACTTC.

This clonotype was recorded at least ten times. The CDR3 loop reads CSVEVLAGTQETQYF. CDR3 DNA sequence: TGCAGTGTGGAGGTACTAGCGGGAACCCAAGAGACCCAGTACTTC. The chain carries TRBV20-1 and TRBJ2-5, with TRBD2 matching 10 bases. The CDR3 covers 15 residues. Germline CDR1 is DFQATT and CDR2 is SNEGSKA (reference sequence). V was clipped by 7 bases and J by 1 base; unmatched bases: 9.

The CDR3 nucleotides read TGTGCCAGCAGCGGGACTTCTAGCGGATCCTACGAGCAGTACTTC. Encoded protein: CASSGTSSGSYEQYF. This rearrangement joins TRBV7-2 to TRBJ2-7; 7 bases fit TRBD2. The CDR3 sequence is 15 residues long. In germline, CDR1 is SGHTA, CDR2 FQGNSA. Trimming cost V 5 bases and J 1 base; bases outside gene matches: 8.